This T cell receptor (beta chain) was identified during a study of identical twins. General observations from the study: Findings depended on cross-sectional statistics rather than tracking the same donors.

MiXCR, applied by TCRdb to the 5' RACE reads, yields one record per CDR3 protein. The sample has 500,000 to 550,000 distinct CDR3 sequences; more than 20% are singletons. This clonotype turned up a few times. The antigen is unknown. These data were also filed under a second study, of yellow fever vaccine responses in identical twins.

The clonotype comes from a woman aged 18-30 years in good health. Specimen: CD4+ T cells sorted from blood.

The chain's CDR3 is CASNKGLADYNEQFF. The CDR3 bases are TGTGCCAGCAATAAGGGACTAGCGGACTACAATGAGCAGTTCTTC. This sequence joins TRBV2 and TRBJ2-1; TRBD2 matches at 11 bases. With V trimmed by 7 bases and J by 3 bases, 5 bases remained unmatched. Germline CDR1 reads SNHLY; CDR2 reads FYNNEI. This CDR3 is 15 amino acids long.